The source of this TCR beta chain is a study of tumor-infiltrating lymphocytes in localized non-small cell lung cancer. Concerning this clone: Its antigen is currently unknown.

Produced via immunoSEQ multiplex PCR; TCRdb's table is partial and in-frame only. The sample shows fewer than 20,000 clones, 60% to 85% of them seen only once. The length of the CDR3 is 13 residues. V lost 7 bases and J 2 bases, leaving 11 bases between the germline ends. Germline V gene lookup returns CDR1 SGHRS and CDR2 YFSETQ. Findings and limits, study-wide: Each assay used a separate piece of the same tissue. Compared with uninvolved lung, tumors showed higher T cell infiltration by TCRbeta sequencing.

This receptor was identified in a human donor with non-small cell lung cancer. The sequenced sample consisted of lung tumor tissue. V usage is TRBV5-1 and J usage is TRBJ2-3, with D possibly matching TRBD2 (5 bases). The CDR3 DNA follows: TGCGCCAGCCGAGGGCTCACCACAGATACGCAGTATTTT. Its translation is CASRGLTTDTQYF. The complete variable domain, with remaining parts taken from reference TRBV5-1 and TRBJ2-3, reads KAGVTQTPRYLIKTRGQQVTLSCSPISGHRSVSWYQQTPGQGLQFLFEYFSETQRNKGNFPGRFSGRQFSNSRSEMNVSTLELGDSALYLCASRGLTTDTQYFGPGTRLTVL.